The text below deals with one T cell receptor beta chain. The antigen is unknown. This entry belongs to a study of cytomegalovirus exposure and HLA in healthy donors. General study findings and limits: Earlier results showed most TCR beta V segments being productive about 87% or about 30% of the time. A few chains tied to CMV proved CMV antigen-specific in vitro. In a later analysis, fewer than 20,000 TCR beta sequences were associated with HLA alleles at 0.05 false discovery rate. An analysis that came later showed most CMV-associated TCR beta chains appearing HLA-restricted.

Germline V gives CDR1 SGDLS, CDR2 YYNGEE. This CDR3 is 13 amino acids long. V lost 3 bases and J 4 bases, leaving 10 bases between the germline ends. PCR primers comprised 60 Vbeta and 13 Jbeta primers. Sequencing was performed with immunoSEQ multiplex PCR; in TCRdb, only in-frame clones are kept and a portion is missing. Of 100,000 to 150,000 clones listed, 77% are singletons. The origin of this receptor is a woman aged 60-75 years in good health and CMV-seronegative. V and J are TRBV9 and TRBJ1-1; D remains ambiguous. Sequenced sample: PBMCs. The CDR3 nucleotides are TGTGCCAGCAGCGGCGGGGTTGGCACTGAAGCTTTCTTT. It encodes CASSGGVGTEAFF.